This T cell receptor (beta chain) was sequenced during a study of regulatory T cells in long-lasting Graves disease. Overall study results and limits: Persistent Graves' disease cases displayed lower TCR diversity than newly diagnosed ones.

CDR1 is SGHNT and CDR2 is YYREEE in the germline V gene (reference sequence). V trimming: 0 bases; J trimming: 4 bases; junction bases outside the gene matches: 11. There are 19 residues in the CDR3. Time point reported: newly diagnosed GD, antithyroid drugs for less than 3 months. PBMC-derived RNA was used for the TCR library. EDTA tubes held roughly 9.9 milliliters of peripheral blood from each patient. Libraries of TCR beta came from iRepertoire HTBI primers plus Arm-PCR of CDR3 regions. TCRdb redid the calling of the multiplex PCR reads with MiXCR, one entry per CDR3 protein. The sample consists of approximately 470,000 distinct CDR3 sequences, under 20% of them appearing once. This clonotype was counted between two and nine times. Its antigen is unknown. The same specimen was also included in a second study, on T cells in Graves' hyperthyroidism and ophthalmopathy. From that report: The HTBI primer set was used in a first-round RT-PCR of the TCR CDR3. Ophthalmopathy, which appeared later, was predicted by the model a median roughly 6.6 months before onset.

This specimen was peripheral blood mononuclear cells (PBMCs), taken at new diagnosis, from a patient treated with antithyroid drugs. This clonotype originated in a man aged 35-49 years with Graves disease. The V and J genes are TRBV5-4 and TRBJ2-5; 14 bases agree with TRBD2. In nucleotides, the CDR3 is TGTGCCAGCAGCTTGGGGACTAGCGGGGGGTATGGGGTCCGAGAGACCCAGTACTTC. This codes for CASSLGTSGGYGVRETQYF.